These T cell receptor beta chains were read from a single sample in a study of blood T cell repertoires in COVID-19. The data were produced by immunoSEQ multiplex PCR, yet TCRdb's version contains in-frame clones alone and is incomplete. The table has 250,000 to 350,000 clones, 89% seen once. Sequencing used peripheral blood. These receptors all stem from a woman aged 60 to 75 with acute or convalescent COVID-19. CDR3s include the opening cysteine and the closing phenylalanine or tryptophan. The D gene is left open where the match is weak. A row's size may be missing; if present it is once, few, many or a size class.

J,size,V,D,CDR3,DNA
TRBJ1-6,-,TRBV4-2,-,CASSQDSGVGSPLHF,TGTGCCAGCAGCCAAGATTCCGGAGTTGGGTCACCCCTCCACTTT
TRBJ1-6,-,TRBV5-6,-,CASSLVWGGNSPLHF,TGTGCCAGCAGCTTGGTATGGGGGGGAAATTCACCCCTCCACTTT
TRBJ1-1,-,TRBV19,-,CASSIDGWNTEAFF,TGTGCCAGTAGTATAGATGGCTGGAACACTGAAGCTTTCTTT
TRBJ1-5,-,TRBV27,-,CASSLNRDQPQHF,TGTGCCAGCAGCCTTAACAGGGATCAGCCCCAGCATTTT
TRBJ1-6,-,TRBV2,-,CASRGPTGSPLHF,TGTGCCAGCAGAGGCCCGACTGGGTCACCCCTCCACTTT
TRBJ2-7,-,TRBV6-6,TRBD2,CASSLFSREQGLEQYF,TGTGCCAGCAGTTTGTTCTCGCGGGAGCAAGGGCTCGAGCAGTACTTC
TRBJ1-5,-,TRBV4-1,-,CASSQDRLNQPQHF,TGCGCCAGCAGCCAAGACAGACTGAATCAGCCCCAGCATTTT
TRBJ2-3,-,TRBV7-2,-,CASSLQGAGTDTQYF,TGTGCCAGCAGCTTACAAGGGGCAGGGACAGATACGCAGTATTTT
TRBJ1-5,once,TRBV7-2,-,CASSLGGGSNQPQHF,TGTGCCAGCAGCTTAGGGGGAGGCAGCAATCAGCCCCAGCATTTT
TRBJ1-5,-,TRBV10-3,TRBD1,CAIARTGGDQPQHF,TGTGCCATCGCCCGCACAGGGGGGGATCAGCCCCAGCATTTT
TRBJ2-1,-,TRBV2,-,CATLTRSSYNEQFF,TGTGCCACTCTGACCCGGAGCTCCTACAATGAGCAGTTCTTC
TRBJ2-7,-,TRBV11-2,-,CASSAGQTRYEQYF,TGTGCCAGCAGTGCGGGACAGACTCGCTACGAGCAGTACTTC
TRBJ1-6,-,TRBV6-5,-,CASSYSPPQGNSPLHF,TGTGCCAGCAGTTACTCCCCACCCCAGGGGAATTCACCCCTCCACTTT
TRBJ1-4,-,TRBV5-1,-,CASSPRGGVRRANEKLFF,TGCGCCAGCAGCCCCCGGGGAGGGGTTAGGAGGGCTAATGAAAAACTGTTTTTT
TRBJ2-1,-,TRBV7-2,-,CASRESREQFF,TGTGCCAGCCGGGAAAGCCGTGAGCAGTTCTTC
TRBJ2-1,-,TRBV27,TRBD2,CASSQTSGAYNEQFF,TGTGCCAGCAGTCAGACTAGCGGAGCCTACAATGAGCAGTTCTTC
TRBJ2-7,-,TRBV4-1,-,CASSQEPWAGRYF,TGCGCCAGCAGCCAAGAACCCTGGGCCGGCAGGTACTTC
TRBJ2-7,once,TRBV12-3/TRBV12-4,-,CASSLGGRDEQYF,TGTGCCAGCAGTTTAGGGGGGCGAGACGAGCAGTACTTC
TRBJ1-2,-,TRBV6-6,TRBD1,CASSNRGMRANYGYTF,TGTGCCAGCAGTAACAGGGGGATGCGGGCCAACTATGGCTACACCTTC
TRBJ2-7,once,TRBV28,-,CASSVTVGSYEQYF,TGTGCCAGCAGTGTGACAGTGGGCTCCTACGAGCAGTACTTC
TRBJ2-7,-,TRBV30,TRBD2,CAWSKGLADYEQYF,TGTGCCTGGAGTAAAGGACTAGCAGACTACGAGCAGTACTTC
TRBJ1-5,-,TRBV19,-,CASSKTEPSNQPQHF,TGTGCCAGTAGTAAGACAGAACCTAGCAATCAGCCCCAGCATTTT
TRBJ1-2,-,TRBV9,-,CASNDSPRLEGNTYGYTF,TGTGCCAGCAACGATTCACCGAGGTTGGAGGGGAATACCTATGGCTACACCTTC
TRBJ1-1,-,TRBV3-1/TRBV3-2,-,CASSQTGVAEAFF,TGTGCCAGCAGCCAAACGGGGGTGGCTGAAGCTTTCTTT
TRBJ2-3,-,TRBV27,TRBD1,CASSPQGAGRHRDTQYF,TGTGCCAGCAGCCCACAGGGGGCGGGGAGGCATAGAGATACGCAGTATTTT
TRBJ1-1,-,TRBV6-5,-,CASRSSGAPNEAFF,TGTGCCAGCAGGTCCTCAGGGGCCCCCAATGAAGCTTTCTTT
TRBJ1-5,-,TRBV24-1,TRBD1,CATSDPGQGGNQPQHF,TGTGCCACCAGTGATCCGGGACAGGGTGGCAATCAGCCCCAGCATTTT
TRBJ2-5,-,TRBV7-9,-,CASSLEGGGQETQYF,TGTGCCAGCAGCTTAGAGGGCGGCGGGCAAGAGACCCAGTACTTC
TRBJ2-7,once,TRBV7-2,TRBD2,CASSVTSGGYEQYF,TGTGCCAGCAGCGTGACTAGCGGGGGCTACGAGCAGTACTTC
TRBJ2-3,-,TRBV6-5,TRBD1,CASSYRGGGTDTQYF,TGTGCCAGCAGTTACAGAGGGGGCGGCACAGATACGCAGTATTTT
TRBJ1-2,-,TRBV19,-,CASRDRWLGYGYTF,TGTGCCAGTAGGGATCGCTGGCTCGGGTATGGCTACACCTTC
TRBJ1-4,-,TRBV9,-,CASSPLALSRGGEKLFF,TGTGCCAGCAGCCCTTTGGCCCTCTCCAGGGGTGGAGAAAAACTGTTTTTT
TRBJ2-7,-,TRBV7-9,TRBD1,CASSLPTGVGYF,TGTGCCAGCAGCTTACCAACAGGGGTTGGTTACTTC
TRBJ1-5,-,TRBV7-8,-,CASSLVAGSNQPQHF,TGTGCCAGCAGCTTAGTCGCGGGAAGCAATCAGCCCCAGCATTTT
TRBJ1-2,-,TRBV14,TRBD1,CASSQDGGGYYGYTF,TGTGCCAGCAGCCAAGATGGAGGGGGCTACTATGGCTACACCTTC
TRBJ1-3,-,TRBV30,-,CAWSVLAGNTIYF,TGTGCCTGGAGTGTCCTGGCAGGAAACACCATATATTTT
TRBJ1-2,-,TRBV19,TRBD1,CASSGDRGYGYTF,TGTGCCAGTAGTGGCGACAGGGGCTATGGCTACACCTTC
TRBJ1-1,once,TRBV5-1,-,CASSLVAGPNTEAFF,TGCGCCAGCAGCTTGGTAGCGGGACCGAACACTGAAGCTTTCTTT
TRBJ2-5,-,TRBV27,-,CASSLETGPQETQYF,TGTGCCAGCAGTCTTGAGACAGGACCCCAAGAGACCCAGTACTTC
TRBJ1-1,-,TRBV5-6,-,CASGEGSTEAFF,TGTGCCAGCGGAGAAGGGAGCACTGAAGCTTTCTTT
TRBJ1-2,-,TRBV5-5,-,CASSLEANNYGYTF,TGTGCCAGCAGCCTCGAGGCTAATAACTATGGCTACACCTTC
TRBJ2-5,-,TRBV28,TRBD2,CASSFAQRESQETQYF,TGTGCCAGCAGCTTCGCCCAGCGGGAGAGCCAAGAGACCCAGTACTTC